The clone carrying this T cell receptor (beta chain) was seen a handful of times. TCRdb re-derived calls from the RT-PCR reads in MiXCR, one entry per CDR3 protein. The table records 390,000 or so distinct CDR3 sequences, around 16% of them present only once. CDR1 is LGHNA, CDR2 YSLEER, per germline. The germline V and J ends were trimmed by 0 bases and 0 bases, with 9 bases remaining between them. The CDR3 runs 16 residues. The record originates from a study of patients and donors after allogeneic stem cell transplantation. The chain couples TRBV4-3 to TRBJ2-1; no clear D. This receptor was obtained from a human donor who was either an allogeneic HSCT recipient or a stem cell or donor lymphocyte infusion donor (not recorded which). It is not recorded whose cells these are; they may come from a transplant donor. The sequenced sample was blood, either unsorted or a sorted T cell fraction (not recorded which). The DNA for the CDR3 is TGCGCCAGCAGCCAAGATGGGCCCAGCTCCTACAATGAGCAGTTCTTC. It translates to CASSQDGPSSYNEQFF.